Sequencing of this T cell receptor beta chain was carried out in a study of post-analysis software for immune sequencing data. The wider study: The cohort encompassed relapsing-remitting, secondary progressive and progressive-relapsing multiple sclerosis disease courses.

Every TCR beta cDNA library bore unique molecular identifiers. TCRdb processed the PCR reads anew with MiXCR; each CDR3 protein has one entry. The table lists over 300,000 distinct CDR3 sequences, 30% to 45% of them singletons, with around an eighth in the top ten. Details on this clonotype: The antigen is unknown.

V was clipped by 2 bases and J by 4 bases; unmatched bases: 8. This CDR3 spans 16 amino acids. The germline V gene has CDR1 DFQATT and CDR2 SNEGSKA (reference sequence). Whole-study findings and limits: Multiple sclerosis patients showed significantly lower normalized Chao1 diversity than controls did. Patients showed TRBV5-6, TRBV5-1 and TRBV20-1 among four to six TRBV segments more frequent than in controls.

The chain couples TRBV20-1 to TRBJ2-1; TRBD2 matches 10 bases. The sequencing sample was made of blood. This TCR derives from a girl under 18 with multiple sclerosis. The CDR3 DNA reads TGCAGTGCTAGAAACAGCGGGGGGGCCTGGTACAATGAGCAGTTCTTC. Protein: CSARNSGGAWYNEQFF.